This entry concerns a single T cell receptor beta chain. Its cognate antigen is unknown. The data were obtained in a study of cytomegalovirus exposure and HLA in healthy donors. Background on the study: Falling in the Caucasian-associated ancestry cluster were 81% of around 370 genotyped donors.

Per the germline V gene, CDR1 is GTSNPN and CDR2 is SVGIG (reference sequence). The V segment lost 3 bases and the J segment 10 bases; nucleotides outside the gene matches: 11. The CDR3 extends over 13 amino acids. Researchers ran the PCR with 60 Vbeta and 13 Jbeta primers. Measured with immunoSEQ multiplex PCR; TCRdb has only the in-frame clones, and not every one. The data show approximately 190,000 clones, with around 83% seen just once and over 5% held by the top ten. General observations from the study: A list of 164 TCR beta chains associated with cytomegalovirus was given. Later on, a genetic analysis was performed. It linked a missense variant in DCLRE1C with V- and J-gene trimming of TCR beta. Segments of the TCR beta V type were, in most cases, productive about 90% or about 30% of the time in an earlier analysis.

The receptor's source is a woman aged 50 to 60 in good health and CMV-seropositive. Input material: PBMCs. This chain uses TRBV30 with TRBJ1-2; 7 nucleotides align to TRBD1. CDR3 in DNA: TGTGCCTGGAGGCCAACAGGGGCCGGCTACTACACCTTC. Translating it yields CAWRPTGAGYYTF.